Presented here are 31 T cell receptor beta chains from one specimen sequenced in a study of blood T cell repertoires in COVID-19. Measured with immunoSEQ multiplex PCR; TCRdb has only the in-frame clones, and not every one. The repertoire includes over 250,000 clones, more than 75% of them detected once, and over 2.5% sits in the top ten. The sequencing sample was made of PBMCs or T cells enriched from blood (not recorded which). The receptors stem from a woman aged 18-35 years who had recovered from COVID-19.

The V gene is TRBV25-1, the J gene TRBJ1-4; 9 positions agree with TRBD1. The CDR3 totals 14 residues. The J segment lost 8 bases and the V segment lost 3 bases, leaving 4 bases of the junction unmatched. The germline gives CDR1 MGHDK, CDR2 SYGVNS. This CDR3 is CASSDWTGEEKLFF. DNA for the CDR3: TGTGCCAGCAGTGACTGGACAGGGGAAGAAAAACTGTTTTTT.

The genes are TRBV30 and TRBJ1-1, with D uncertain. The CDR3 runs 14 residues. The V gene's germline CDR1 is GTSNPN and CDR2 SVGIG (reference sequence). V lost 3 bases and J 1 base, leaving 12 bases between the germline ends. The CDR3 protein is CAWRASGWNTEAFF. Here the CDR3 DNA reads TGTGCCTGGAGAGCCTCGGGGTGGAACACTGAAGCTTTCTTT. Supplemented by reference TRBV30 and TRBJ1-1, the full variable domain reads SQTIHQWPATLVQPVGSPLSLECTVEGTSNPNLYWYRQAAGRGLQLLFYSVGIGQISSEVPQNLSASRPQDRQFILSSKKLLLSDSGFYLCAWRASGWNTEAFFGQGTRLTVV.

This chain uses TRBV30 with TRBJ2-3; 8 bases line up with TRBD2. In germline, CDR1 is GTSNPN, CDR2 SVGIG (reference sequence). The CDR3 covers 15 residues. Losses at the gene ends were 1 base for V and 3 bases for J; bases not matched to a gene: 6. In DNA form, the CDR3 reads TGTGCCTGGAGTGGGATAGCGGGGCCTACAGATACGCAGTATTTT. This codes for CAWSGIAGPTDTQYF. The complete variable domain, with remaining parts taken from reference TRBV30 and TRBJ2-3, reads SQTIHQWPATLVQPVGSPLSLECTVEGTSNPNLYWYRQAAGRGLQLLFYSVGIGQISSEVPQNLSASRPQDRQFILSSKKLLLSDSGFYLCAWSGIAGPTDTQYFGPGTRLTVL.

The chain employs TRBV4-1 and TRBJ1-1; the D is unclear. V was clipped by 4 bases and J by 8 bases, with 20 bases between them. This CDR3 region has 15 residues. Germline loops: CDR1 MGHRA, CDR2 YSYEKL. DNA of the CDR3: TGCGCCAGCAGCCGGTCCGTGGGTGCGGGTTCCGAAGCTTTCTTT. It is translated as CASSRSVGAGSEAFF.

This chain links TRBV6-4 with TRBJ2-7; D ambiguous. The V end lost 3 bases, the J end lost 4 bases, and 4 bases lay between the germline ends. The CDR3 is made up of 11 amino acids. Germline CDR1 MRHNA, CDR2 SNTAGT. The DNA of the CDR3 is TGTGCCAGCAGTGAATCTTACGAGCAGTACTTC. Its translation: CASSESYEQYF.

V and J are TRBV10-1 and TRBJ2-3; 8 bases are shared with TRBD2. This CDR3 is 18 amino acids long. Trimming took 0 bases from V and 4 from J; bases not matched to a gene: 12. CDR1 is WNHNN and CDR2 is SYGVQD in the germline V gene (reference sequence). CDR3 DNA sequence: TGCGCCAGCAGTGAGTCGACAGGTATTAGCGGGATGTCAGATACGCAGTATTTT. Its translation is CASSESTGISGMSDTQYF.

The rearrangement links TRBV5-1 to TRBJ2-7, with D perhaps matching TRBD1 (6 bases). There are 16 residues in the CDR3. Germline loops: CDR1 SGHRS, CDR2 YFSETQ. Deletions cut 3 bases from V and 4 bases from J, with 20 bases between. The CDR3 DNA follows: TGCGCCAGCAGCTCATGGCACCAGGGGCCCAATTACGAGCAGTACTTC. Protein sequence: CASSSWHQGPNYEQYF. The full variable domain, its missing parts supplied by reference TRBV5-1 and TRBJ2-7, is KAGVTQTPRYLIKTRGQQVTLSCSPISGHRSVSWYQQTPGQGLQFLFEYFSETQRNKGNFPGRFSGRQFSNSRSEMNVSTLELGDSALYLCASSSWHQGPNYEQYFGPGTRLTVT.

The rearrangement joins TRBV11-3 to TRBJ2-5, with 8 bases fitting TRBD1. Germline values: CDR1 SGHNT, CDR2 YENEEA. The CDR3 contains 15 residues. The J segment lost 2 bases and the V segment lost 5 bases, leaving 7 bases of the junction unmatched. The DNA of the CDR3 is TGTGCCAGCAGCCACAACAGGGGGAGACAAGAGACCCAGTACTTC. The encoded protein is CASSHNRGRQETQYF.

This chain uses TRBV5-1 with TRBJ2-1; 8 nucleotides line up with TRBD2. Trimming cost V 3 bases and J 9 bases; bases outside gene matches: 8. CDR1 and CDR2 from the germline V gene are SGHRS and YFSETQ. This CDR3 contains 14 residues. The DNA for the CDR3 is TGCGCCAGCAGCTGGGGGACTAGTCTCGGTGAGCAGTTCTTC. Encoded protein: CASSWGTSLGEQFF.

The V gene is TRBV5-4, the J gene TRBJ2-1, with TRBD1 identical over 9 bases. V lost 4 bases, J lost 16 bases, and 9 bases stayed unmatched. Per the germline V gene, CDR1 is SGHNT and CDR2 is YYREEE (reference sequence). The CDR3 has 12 amino acids. The CDR3 sequence: CASSPDRDRAFF. The CDR3 DNA is TGTGCCAGCAGCCCGGACCGGGACAGGGCATTCTTC. Full variable domain (remainder filled in from reference TRBV5-4 and TRBJ2-1): ETGVTQSPTHLIKTRGQQVTLRCSSQSGHNTVSWYQQALGQGPQFIFQYYREEENGRGNFPPRFSGLQFPNYSSELNVNALELDDSALYLCASSPDRDRAFFGPGTRLTVL.

The rearrangement joins TRBV7-8 to TRBJ2-2, with D possibly TRBD2 on 5 matching bases. V lost 5 bases and J lost 0, with 13 bases in between. Per the germline V gene, CDR1 is SGHVS and CDR2 is FQNEAQ. The CDR3 loop spans 16 amino acids. The CDR3 loop reads CASSRDGNPNTGELFF. CDR3 nucleotide sequence: TGTGCCAGCAGCCGAGACGGGAATCCGAACACCGGGGAGCTGTTTTTT. Supplemented by reference TRBV7-8 and TRBJ2-2, the full variable domain reads GAGVSQSPRYKVAKRGQDVALRCDPISGHVSLFWYQQALGQGPEFLTYFQNEAQLDKSGLPSDRFFAERPEGSVSTLKIQRTQQEDSAVYLCASSRDGNPNTGELFFGEGSRLTVL.

The chain carries TRBV21-1 and TRBJ2-1; TRBD2, the table's D call, lacks a check against the DNA. TRBV21-1 is recorded as a pseudogene. CDR3 length: 13 residues. CDR3 protein: CASSKVRRNEQFF. The CDR3 nucleotides read TGTGCCAGCAGCAAAGTTCGGCGGAACGAGCAGTTCTTC.

The rearrangement links TRBV19 to TRBJ1-2; TRBD1 matches at 9 bases. Germline V CDR1 and CDR2: LNHDA, SQIVND (reference sequence). The CDR3 length is 15 residues. The V and J ends lost 4 bases and 4 bases, in that order; junction bases with no gene match: 7. The CDR3 sequence: CASSNRDRVGYGYTF. The CDR3 region has the DNA TGTGCCAGTAGTAACCGGGACAGGGTTGGCTATGGCTACACCTTC.

This chain links TRBV6-1 with TRBJ2-1; 8 bases align to TRBD2. Germline V gene lookup returns CDR1 MNHNS and CDR2 SASEGT. The CDR3 is 15 amino acids. J lost 10 bases, V lost 3 bases, and 11 bases had no gene match. The CDR3 reads CASSDRPAGDREQFF. The CDR3 nucleotides read TGTGCCAGCAGTGATCGGCCAGCGGGAGATCGCGAGCAGTTCTTC.

The J gene is TRBJ2-1, the V gene TRBV4-3; possible D gene TRBD2, 7 bases. This CDR3 contains 16 residues. V gave up 2 bases and J gave up 4 bases, with 15 bases separating them. Germline V gene data show CDR1 as LGHNA and CDR2 as YSLEER. In nucleotides, the CDR3 is TGCGCCAGCAGCCAAAAGGGGGGGGCTTCTTACAATGAGCAGTTCTTC. Residues: CASSQKGGASYNEQFF.

The J gene is TRBJ1-5, the V gene TRBV7-2, with a weak D call TRBD1 (5 bases). Looked up from germline, CDR1 is SGHTA and CDR2 is FQGNSA. The CDR3 is 14 amino acids. The germline V and J ends were trimmed by 5 bases and 7 bases, with 15 bases remaining between them. The CDR3, as DNA: TGTGCCAGCAGCCTGGGGGGTGTTCGACAGCCCCAGCATTTT. It codes for CASSLGGVRQPQHF.

This clone appeared a few times. The rearrangement joins TRBV11-3 to TRBJ2-2; 8 bases map to TRBD2. V lost 6 bases and J lost 4; bases outside the gene matches: 10. The CDR3 totals 16 residues. CDR1 is SGHNT and CDR2 is YENEEA in the germline V gene. The DNA for the CDR3 is TGTGCCAGCAGTCAATCCGGGCTAGCGGGCACCGGGGAGCTGTTTTTT. Translated: CASSQSGLAGTGELFF.

The genes are TRBV5-5 and TRBJ1-3; D is undetermined. Germline V gene lookup returns CDR1 SGHKS and CDR2 YYEKEE (reference sequence). Trimming shortened V by 0 bases and J by 0 bases, and 7 bases separated the two germline ends. The CDR3 consists of 15 residues. The CDR3 loop is CASSLGDTSGNTIYF. The CDR3 DNA sequence: TGTGCCAGCAGCTTGGGAGACACCTCTGGAAACACCATATATTTT. Using reference TRBV5-5 and TRBJ1-3 for the parts outside the CDR3, the full variable domain is DAGVTQSPTHLIKTRGQQVTLRCSPISGHKSVSWYQQVLGQGPQFIFQYYEKEERGRGNFPDRFSARQFPNYSSELNVNALLLGDSALYLCASSLGDTSGNTIYFGEGSWLTVV.

The chain links TRBV7-6 to TRBJ2-3, with TRBD2 matching 14 bases. Unmatched junction bases numbered 1, after V lost 3 bases and J lost 5 bases. This CDR3 region has 15 residues. The germline V gene has CDR1 SGHVS and CDR2 FNYEAQ. In nucleotides, the CDR3 is TGTGCCAGCAGCTTGGGACTAGCGGGAGAAGATACGCAGTATTTT. Encoded protein: CASSLGLAGEDTQYF.

The chain carries TRBV7-2 and TRBJ2-7; TRBD1 is a possible D gene (5 bases). Trimming stripped 3 bases from V and 5 bases from J, with 14 bases between. Germline V gene lookup returns CDR1 SGHTA and CDR2 FQGNSA. CDR3 length equals 14 residues. The CDR3: CASSFQGYFDEQYF. CDR3 nucleotide sequence: TGTGCCAGCAGCTTTCAGGGTTATTTCGACGAGCAGTACTTC.

The V gene is TRBV15, the J gene TRBJ2-6; possibly TRBD2 for D (5 bases). Trimming pared 1 base from V and 1 base from J, leaving 11 bases between. This CDR3 is built from 17 residues. From germline, CDR1 is LNHNV and CDR2 YYDKDF (reference sequence). This chain's CDR3 is CATSRVRGTSGANVLTF. CDR3 sequence (DNA): TGTGCCACCAGCAGAGTTCGGGGAACATCTGGGGCCAACGTCCTGACTTTC.

The CDR3 DNA is TGTGCCAGCAGCTTGGGCGGGCTAACCGATGGCTACACCTTC. It specifies CASSLGGLTDGYTF. This chain joins TRBV7-9 and TRBJ1-2, with D uncertain. Trimming pared 3 bases from V and 6 bases from J, leaving 14 bases between. Germline V CDR1 and CDR2: SEHNR, FQNEAQ (reference sequence). CDR3 length: 14 amino acids.

V usage is TRBV3-1 (or the pseudogene TRBV3-2) and J usage is TRBJ1-1; 8 bases line up with TRBD1. The CDR3 extends over 14 amino acids. After removal of 6 bases from V and 4 bases from J, the junction contained 7 bases not matched to a gene. Germline CDR1 is LGHDT and CDR2 is YNNKEL (reference sequence). The CDR3 sequence: CASRTGTGATEAFF. The CDR3, as DNA: TGTGCCAGCAGAACCGGGACAGGAGCCACTGAAGCTTTCTTT.

The rearrangement joins TRBV2 to TRBJ1-1, with TRBD1 identical over 7 bases. This CDR3 region has 13 residues. CDR1 is SNHLY, CDR2 FYNNEI, per germline. V shed 7 bases, J shed 4 bases, and the junction held 6 bases outside the gene matches. Here the CDR3 reads CASKQTGPTEAFF. The CDR3 DNA follows: TGTGCCAGCAAGCAGACAGGGCCCACTGAAGCTTTCTTT.

This chain uses TRBV6-2 or TRBV6-3 with TRBJ2-1; D is possibly TRBD2 (5 bases). There are 16 residues in the CDR3. Trimming removed 0 bases at V and 7 bases at J, with 16 bases between. Germline CDR1 MNHEY, CDR2 SVGEGT. CDR3 in amino acids: CASSYSTTRVRNEQFF. The CDR3 DNA sequence: TGTGCCAGCAGTTACTCGACTACTCGGGTGAGAAATGAGCAGTTCTTC.

The V gene is TRBV3-1 (or the pseudogene TRBV3-2), the J gene TRBJ1-2; a possible D gene is TRBD1 (6 bases). This CDR3 is built from 15 residues. The germline V and J ends were trimmed by 3 bases and 6 bases, with 17 bases remaining between them. Per germline, CDR1 LGHDT and CDR2 YNNKEL (reference sequence). CDR3 DNA: TGTGCCAGCAGCCACATCCGGGGGGCGCGTAATGGCTACACCTTC. Its translation is CASSHIRGARNGYTF.

This clone was detected once. The genes are TRBV30 and TRBJ1-1, with 9 bases aligning to TRBD1. The V and J ends lost 3 bases and 4 bases, in that order; junction bases with no gene match: 3. Germline V gene data show CDR1 as GTSNPN and CDR2 as SVGIG (reference sequence). The CDR3 is made up of 13 amino acids. DNA of the CDR3: TGTGCCTGGAGACCGACAGGGGGCACTGAAGCTTTCTTT. Amino acid sequence: CAWRPTGGTEAFF.

With respect to this clone: Other DNA sequences in the same sample also yield this CDR3. This chain joins TRBV9 and TRBJ1-1, with TRBD1 as a possible D gene (5 bases). CDR1 and CDR2 (germline): SGDLS, YYNGEE. The CDR3 contains 14 residues. The V and J ends lost 0 bases and 1 base respectively, with 7 bases between them. The CDR3 sequence is CASSVVRGNTEAFF. DNA for the CDR3: TGTGCCAGCAGCGTAGTAAGGGGGAACACTGAAGCTTTCTTT.

The chain recombines TRBV11-3 with TRBJ2-3, with D hard to call. Germline CDR1 SGHNT, CDR2 YENEEA. The CDR3 is 13 amino acids. The V and J ends lost 0 bases and 6 bases respectively, with 7 bases between them. CDR3 in DNA: TGTGCCAGCAGCTTAGAAGCCGAGGATACGCAGTATTTT. Residues: CASSLEAEDTQYF.

J is TRBJ1-1 and V is TRBV4-1, with D perhaps matching TRBD1 (5 bases). V shed 1 base and J shed 3 bases, with 12 bases lying between them. This CDR3 comprises 15 residues. The germline V gene has CDR1 MGHRA and CDR2 YSYEKL. The CDR3 spells CASSQGIQGYTEAFF. The CDR3 region has the DNA TGCGCCAGCAGCCAAGGAATCCAGGGTTACACTGAAGCTTTCTTT.

This clone has a single count. This chain connects TRBV4-1 to TRBJ1-3, with a possible D match to TRBD1 (6 bases). V was cut by 1 base and J by 0 bases, with 10 bases left in between. Germline-derived CDR1 and CDR2 are MGHRA and YSYEKL. CDR3 length: 16 residues. CDR3 in DNA: TGCGCCAGCAGCCAAGTCGGACAGACCTCTGGAAACACCATATATTTT. It translates to CASSQVGQTSGNTIYF.